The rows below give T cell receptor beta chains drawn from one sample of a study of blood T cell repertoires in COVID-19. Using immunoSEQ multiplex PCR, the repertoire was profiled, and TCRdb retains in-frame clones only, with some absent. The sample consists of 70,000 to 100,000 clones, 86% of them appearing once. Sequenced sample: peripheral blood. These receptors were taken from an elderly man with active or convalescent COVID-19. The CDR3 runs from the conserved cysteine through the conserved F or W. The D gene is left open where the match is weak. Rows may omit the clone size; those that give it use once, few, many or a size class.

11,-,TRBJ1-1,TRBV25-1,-,TGTGCCAGCAGCCAGAACACTGAAGCTTTCTTT,CASSQNTEAFF
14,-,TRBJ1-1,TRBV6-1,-,TGTGCCAGCAGTGAAAAACAGGTGTACACTGAAGCTTTCTTT,CASSEKQVYTEAFF
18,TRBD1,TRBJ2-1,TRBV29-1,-,TGCAGCGTGATCCTGAGAAGACAGGGGGCAATGGATTACAATGAGCAGTTCTTC,CSVILRRQGAMDYNEQFF
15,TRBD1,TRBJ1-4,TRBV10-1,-,TGCGCCACCCCGGACAGGCGATCAACTAATGAAAAACTGTTTTTT,CATPDRRSTNEKLFF
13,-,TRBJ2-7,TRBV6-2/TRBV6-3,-,TGTGCCAGCAACCCGGGACTTTCCTACGAGCAGTACTTC,CASNPGLSYEQYF
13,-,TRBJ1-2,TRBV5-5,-,TGTGCCAGCAGCCGCGACCTCCTCGGGGGCTACACCTTC,CASSRDLLGGYTF
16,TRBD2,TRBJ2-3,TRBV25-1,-,TGTGCCAGCAGTCCCTCTAGCGGGAGCGCGCGCGATACGCAGTATTTT,CASSPSSGSARDTQYF
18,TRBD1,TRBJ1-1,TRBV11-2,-,TGTGCCAGCAGCCCGAGAGCGGACAGGTCGCTCATGAACACTGAAGCTTTCTTT,CASSPRADRSLMNTEAFF
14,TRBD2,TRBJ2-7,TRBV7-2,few,TGTGCCAGCAGCTTAGGGCTAGCGGGCTACGAGCAGTACTTC,CASSLGLAGYEQYF
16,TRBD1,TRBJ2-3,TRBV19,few,TGTGCCAGTAGTGCCCGGGACAGGGGGCTGACAGATACGCAGTATTTT,CASSARDRGLTDTQYF
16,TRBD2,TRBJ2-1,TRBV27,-,TGTGCCAGCAGTTTATTGGGCGGGAGGGCGAGGAATGAGCAGTTCTTC,CASSLLGGRARNEQFF
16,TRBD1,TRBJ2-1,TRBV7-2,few,TGTGCCAGCAGCTTAGCTTCTCTGACAGGGGGCTTTGAGCAGTTCTTC,CASSLASLTGGFEQFF
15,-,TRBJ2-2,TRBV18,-,TGTGCCAGCTCACAACCCGACAGGAACACCGGGGAGCTGTTTTTT,CASSQPDRNTGELFF
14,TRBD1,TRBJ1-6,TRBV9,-,TGTGCCAGCAGCGGCGGACAGGGGTACTCACCCCTCCACTTT,CASSGGQGYSPLHF
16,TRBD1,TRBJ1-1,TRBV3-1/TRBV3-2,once,TGTGCCAGCAGCTTTAGGGACAGGGGGCGGAACACTGAAGCTTTCTTT,CASSFRDRGRNTEAFF
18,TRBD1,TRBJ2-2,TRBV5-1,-,TGCGCCAGCAGCCCGGGACAGGGGGCGGCCTTGGACACCGGGGAGCTGTTTTTT,CASSPGQGAALDTGELFF
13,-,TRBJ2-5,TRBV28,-,TGTGCCAGCAGTTTTGGCGGGCCGGAGACCCAGTACTTC,CASSFGGPETQYF
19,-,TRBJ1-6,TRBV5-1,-,TGCGCCAGCAGCTTGTGGCCTCATGGGGAGAGCTCCTATAATTCACCCCTCCACTTT,CASSLWPHGESSYNSPLHF
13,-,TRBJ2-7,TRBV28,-,TGTGCCAGCAGTTTAAGGACACCCTACGAGCAGTACTTC,CASSLRTPYEQYF
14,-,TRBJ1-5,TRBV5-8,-,TGTGCCAGCAGCTTTCTACAGAGCAATCAGCCCCAGCATTTT,CASSFLQSNQPQHF
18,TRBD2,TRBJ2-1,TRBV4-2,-,TGTGCCAGCAGCCAGTGGACTAGCGGGAGTTTCTCCTACAATGAGCAGTTCTTC,CASSQWTSGSFSYNEQFF
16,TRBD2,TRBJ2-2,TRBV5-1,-,TGCGCCAGCAGCTTAAGGACTAGCGGGTCCACCGGGGAGCTGTTTTTT,CASSLRTSGSTGELFF
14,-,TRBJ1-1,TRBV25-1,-,TGTGCCAGCAGTGGCACGGGAGGGTACACTGAAGCTTTCTTT,CASSGTGGYTEAFF
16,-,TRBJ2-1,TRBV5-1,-,TGCGCCAGCTGGGACTCGGTAAGGAGGAACGTCGGTGAGCAGTTCTTC,CASWDSVRRNVGEQFF
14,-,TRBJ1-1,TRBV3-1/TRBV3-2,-,TGTGCCAGCAGCCATTACACGGGGGTCGCTGAAGCTTTCTTT,CASSHYTGVAEAFF
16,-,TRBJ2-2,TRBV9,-,TGTGCCAGCAGCGTAGCAATAGCGACGAACACCGGGGAGCTGTTTTTT,CASSVAIATNTGELFF
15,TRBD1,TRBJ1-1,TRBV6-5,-,TGTGCCAGCAGCCCCAGACAGGGCAGGAACACTGAAGCTTTCTTT,CASSPRQGRNTEAFF
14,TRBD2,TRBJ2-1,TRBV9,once,TGTGCCAGCAGCGGGGAGGGCCAAGGAAATGAGCAGTTCTTC,CASSGEGQGNEQFF
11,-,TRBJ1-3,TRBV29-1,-,TGCAGCGTCTCCTCTGGAAACACCATATATTTT,CSVSSGNTIYF